One and the same sample provided the 28 T cell receptor beta chains below, sequenced in a study of T cell changes during pregnancy in multiple sclerosis. Assay used: immunoSEQ multiplex PCR; TCRdb lists only in-frame clones, some missing. The sample yields roughly 42,000 clones, more than 85% seen once. The sequencing used CD8+ T cells from peripheral blood mononuclear cells, collected in the third trimester of pregnancy. The receptors were sampled from a female donor with multiple sclerosis, enrolled in a pregnancy study.

The rearrangement uses TRBV5-6 and TRBJ2-1, with 13 bases lining up with TRBD2. Germline V lookup: CDR1 SGHDT, CDR2 YYEEEE. The CDR3 is made up of 16 amino acids. J gave up 7 bases and V 4 bases, and 8 bases lay outside the gene matches. Written as DNA, the CDR3 is TGTGCCAGCAGCGGGGGTCCGGGACTAGCGGGGAATGAGCAGTTCTTC. Translated, it gives CASSGGPGLAGNEQFF.

V usage is TRBV5-4 and J usage is TRBJ2-7, with 8 bases fitting TRBD2. CDR3 length: 14 amino acids. J was trimmed by 7 bases and V by 2 bases; bases with no gene match: 8. Germline values: CDR1 SGHNT, CDR2 YYREEE (reference sequence). In nucleotides, the CDR3 is TGTGCCAGCAGCTTCTACGGGAGGGCCTGGGAGCAGTACTTC. Translated: CASSFYGRAWEQYF. Variable domain in full (rest from reference TRBV5-4 and TRBJ2-7): ETGVTQSPTHLIKTRGQQVTLRCSSQSGHNTVSWYQQALGQGPQFIFQYYREEENGRGNFPPRFSGLQFPNYSSELNVNALELDDSALYLCASSFYGRAWEQYFGPGTRLTVT.

The table lists this clone with a count of one. The sample holds other DNA sequences that translate to the same CDR3. The chain joins TRBV6-5 to TRBJ2-1; 14 bases are a match to TRBD2. V lost 3 bases and J lost 6; bases outside the gene matches: 4. The CDR3 contains 16 residues. The germline V gene encodes CDR1 MNHEY and CDR2 SVGAGI. The CDR3 loop is CASSYTGLAGGNEQFF. Here the CDR3 DNA reads TGTGCCAGCAGTTATACCGGACTAGCGGGGGGCAATGAGCAGTTCTTC.

For the CDR3, the DNA is TGTGCCAGCAGCAAACAACGGGGAACTGAAGCTTTCTTT. This gives the protein CASSKQRGTEAFF. The gene calls are TRBV11-2 and TRBJ1-1; D is undetermined. Trimming cost V 5 bases and J 5 bases, with 12 bases left between them. Germline assignment: CDR1 SGHAT and CDR2 FQNNGV. This CDR3 region has 13 residues.

The chain combines TRBV27 with TRBJ1-1; TRBD1 agrees at 10 bases. This CDR3 has 17 residues. J lost 0 bases, V lost 3 bases, and 7 bases had no gene match. CDR1 MNHEY and CDR2 SMNVEV come from the germline V gene (reference sequence). CDR3 in DNA: TGTGCCAGCAGTTTTTACCGACAGGGGGCGTTGAACACTGAAGCTTTCTTT. It yields the protein CASSFYRQGALNTEAFF.

This clone has a handful of counts. The CDR3 nucleotides read TGTGCCAGCAGTGAAGGTATGAGCTCCTACGAGCAGTACTTC. Its protein product is CASSEGMSSYEQYF. This chain joins TRBV6-1 and TRBJ2-7; no clear D gene. Per the germline V gene, CDR1 is MNHNS and CDR2 is SASEGT. Trimming pared 1 base from V and 0 bases from J, leaving 7 bases between. This CDR3 is 14 amino acids long.

The chain recombines TRBV19 with TRBJ2-7; 7 nucleotides agree with TRBD2. The CDR3 sequence is 14 residues long. Germline trimming cut 8 bases from V and 5 bases from J; bases unmatched to any gene: 12. Per the germline V gene, CDR1 is LNHDA and CDR2 is SQIVND (reference sequence). The CDR3 nucleotides are TGTGCCAGTGCTTCCCGGGACTATAAAAACGAGCAGTACTTC. The encoded protein is CASASRDYKNEQYF.

This clone came up once. The chain recombines TRBV7-6 with TRBJ1-2; 9 bases map to TRBD1. The junction had 11 bases not matched to a gene; V was cut back by 0 bases and J by 6 bases. Germline values: CDR1 SGHVS, CDR2 FNYEAQ. This CDR3 contains 17 residues. Here the CDR3 DNA reads TGTGCCAGCAGCTTAGCCGACGGGACAGGGAGGAGGGATGGCTACACCTTC. Translation gives CASSLADGTGRRDGYTF. Full variable domain (outside the CDR3, taken from reference TRBV7-6 and TRBJ1-2): GAGVSQSPRYKVTKRGQDVALRCDPISGHVSLYWYRQALGQGPEFLTYFNYEAQQDKSGLPNDRFSAERPEGSISTLTIQRTEQRDSAMYRCASSLADGTGRRDGYTFGSGTRLTVV.

In DNA, the CDR3 is TGTGCCAGCAGCTTAAGCTTCGGACTAGCGGGAGTAAAAGATACGCAGTATTTT. Translation gives CASSLSFGLAGVKDTQYF. The chain has TRBV7-9 and TRBJ2-3; TRBD2 matches 13 bases. Germline V gives CDR1 SEHNR, CDR2 FQNEAQ (reference sequence). V shed 2 bases and J 5 bases; nucleotides not matched to a gene: 10. CDR3 length equals 18 residues.

This clone was seen more than once but under ten times. The chain has TRBV29-1 and TRBJ1-1; D ambiguous. The CDR3 sequence is 13 residues long. Germline-derived CDR1 and CDR2 are SQVTM and ANQGSEA. V lost 6 bases and J lost 2, with 13 bases in between. The CDR3 spells CSVRDGDNTEAFF. CDR3 sequence (DNA): TGCAGCGTCCGAGACGGGGATAACACTGAAGCTTTCTTT. Full variable domain (missing parts from reference TRBV29-1 and TRBJ1-1): SAVISQKPSRDICQRGTSLTIQCQVDSQVTMMFWYRQQPGQSLTLIATANQGSEATYESGFVIDKFPISRPNLTFSTLTVSNMSPEDSSIYLCSVRDGDNTEAFFGQGTRLTVV.

The V call is TRBV7-8, the J call TRBJ1-1, with TRBD1 matching over 7 bases. With V trimmed by 5 bases and J by 4 bases, 10 bases remained unmatched. Per germline, CDR1 SGHVS and CDR2 FQNEAQ. The CDR3 runs to 15 residues. CDR3 residues: CASSGGPGQITEAFF. DNA of the CDR3: TGTGCCAGCAGCGGAGGACCGGGACAGATCACTGAAGCTTTCTTT.

The chain has TRBV6-5 and TRBJ1-4; D may be TRBD1 (5 bases). V was clipped by 4 bases and J by 2 bases, with 8 bases between them. Germline CDR1 and CDR2: MNHEY and SVGAGI. The CDR3 is 14 residues long. CDR3 protein: CASSWRGTNEKLFF. The DNA of the CDR3 is TGTGCCAGCAGTTGGCGGGGGACTAATGAAAAACTGTTTTTT.

In nucleotides, the CDR3 is TGTGCCAGCAGCTTATCCCCCGACGACAGGCACACTGAAGCTTTCTTT. Translated, it gives CASSLSPDDRHTEAFF. The chain uses TRBV7-9 and TRBJ1-1, with a weak D call TRBD1 (6 bases). V was pared by 2 bases and J by 3 bases, with 16 bases between. Per germline, CDR1 SEHNR and CDR2 FQNEAQ (reference sequence). The CDR3 spans 16 residues.

The rearrangement joins TRBV1 to TRBJ2-3; no DNA check was done on the table's D call, TRBD2. TRBV1 constitutes a pseudogene. This CDR3 region has 15 residues. CDR3 loop: CTSSGGTLRADTQYF. The CDR3 bases are TGCACCAGCAGCGGCGGGACTCTGAGGGCAGATACGCAGTATTTT.

The genes are TRBV5-1 and TRBJ2-7, with D perhaps matching TRBD1 (6 bases). There are 14 residues in the CDR3. Trimming stripped 5 bases from V and 0 bases from J, with 12 bases between. CDR1 is SGHRS, CDR2 YFSETQ, per germline. DNA for the CDR3: TGCGCCAGCAGTTTTAGACAGGACTCCTACGAGCAGTACTTC. It specifies CASSFRQDSYEQYF.

The chain has TRBV7-9 and TRBJ2-1; no clear D. The CDR3 totals 14 residues. Germline CDR1 SEHNR, CDR2 FQNEAQ (reference sequence). V lost 2 bases and J 10 bases, leaving 15 bases between the germline ends. The CDR3 region has the DNA TGTGCCAGCAGCTTAAGCCCCTCCCTAATGGAGCAGTTCTTC. Translating it yields CASSLSPSLMEQFF.

The chain uses TRBV5-5 and TRBJ1-2, with D perhaps TRBD1 (6 bases). The CDR3 consists of 16 residues. Germline values: CDR1 SGHKS, CDR2 YYEKEE (reference sequence). Deletions cut 2 bases from V and 8 bases from J, with 22 bases between. The CDR3 sequence is CASSLPRDTSMYGYTF. CDR3 sequence (DNA): TGTGCCAGCAGCTTACCCCGGGACACCTCAATGTACGGCTACACCTTC.

The chain carries TRBV7-9 and TRBJ1-6; the D gene is possibly TRBD1 (6 bases). The ends were cut back, 6 bases at V and 6 bases at J, with 15 bases in the middle. Germline-derived CDR1 and CDR2 are SEHNR and FQNEAQ (reference sequence). CDR3 length: 15 residues. The CDR3 nucleotides are TGTGCCAGCAGTAACTCGACAGGCCTTAATTCACCCCTCCACTTT. This sequence encodes CASSNSTGLNSPLHF.

The chain uses TRBV4-3 and TRBJ1-5; a possible D gene is TRBD1 (6 bases). CDR1 and CDR2 (germline): LGHNA, YSLEER. V lost 1 base and J 5 bases, leaving 12 bases between the germline ends. The CDR3 covers 15 residues. The CDR3, as DNA: TGCGCCAGCAGCCAAGGATCAGGGGCACATCAGCCCCAGCATTTT. It specifies CASSQGSGAHQPQHF.

The chain combines TRBV6-5 with TRBJ1-5, with D unresolved. The CDR3 sequence is 12 residues long. The germline V gene encodes CDR1 MNHEY and CDR2 SVGAGI. The V end lost 10 bases, the J end lost 4 bases, and 11 bases lay between the germline ends. In DNA, the CDR3 is TGTGCCACCGGGGAGTGGAATCAGCCCCAGCATTTT. This encodes CATGEWNQPQHF.

This chain joins TRBV7-3 and TRBJ2-3, with TRBD2 identical over 12 bases. J was trimmed by 3 bases and V by 4 bases; bases with no gene match: 5. The CDR3 extends over 16 amino acids. Germline V gene lookup returns CDR1 SGHTA and CDR2 FQGTGA. The CDR3 region is CASSYLAGGPTDTQYF. DNA of the CDR3: TGTGCCAGCAGCTATCTAGCGGGAGGGCCAACAGATACGCAGTATTTT.

The gene calls are TRBV27 and TRBJ2-1, with 8 bases aligning to TRBD1. Germline CDR1 reads MNHEY; CDR2 reads SMNVEV (reference sequence). The V gene end was trimmed by 10 bases and the J gene end by 8 bases; junction bases not matched to a gene: 7. The CDR3 is 12 amino acids. Written as DNA, the CDR3 is TGTGCCATCCGGACAGGGATGGATGAGCAGTTCTTC. Translation: CAIRTGMDEQFF.

The V gene is TRBV5-6, the J gene TRBJ2-7; D is ambiguous. The CDR3 has 12 amino acids. V lost 0 bases, J lost 7 bases, and 8 bases lay in between. Germline V gene sequence: CDR1 SGHDT, CDR2 YYEEEE. CDR3 nucleotides: TGTGCCAGCAGCTTGGGAGGAGCTGAGCAGTACTTC. Amino acids: CASSLGGAEQYF.

The gene calls are TRBV4-1 and TRBJ1-1, with no clear D. Germline CDR1 is MGHRA and CDR2 is YSYEKL. The CDR3 is 17 amino acids. The V end lost 0 bases, the J end lost 0 bases, and 14 bases lay between the germline ends. Here the CDR3 DNA reads TGCGCCAGCAGCCAAGATATAGAACTCGGTATGAACACTGAAGCTTTCTTT. Its protein is CASSQDIELGMNTEAFF.

V is TRBV30 and J is TRBJ2-7, with TRBD1 matching over 8 bases. The germline V gene encodes CDR1 GTSNPN and CDR2 SVGIG (reference sequence). V lost 5 bases to trimming and J lost 7 bases; unmatched junction nucleotides: 10. CDR3 length: 13 residues. The CDR3 sequence: CAWSTGGAGEQYF. CDR3 bases: TGTGCCTGGTCAACAGGGGGTGCTGGGGAGCAGTACTTC.

This sequence joins TRBV10-3 and TRBJ2-3; 11 bases map to TRBD2. The CDR3 consists of 19 residues. Germline V gene data show CDR1 as ENHRY and CDR2 as SYGVKD. V dropped 2 bases and J dropped 5; count of bases not matched to a gene: 15. In DNA, the CDR3 is TGTGCCATCAGTGAGCTCTTGGGGATAGCGGGAGGGCCCGGAGATACGCAGTATTTT. Its protein is CAISELLGIAGGPGDTQYF.

The chain couples TRBV27 to TRBJ1-6; 7 bases align to TRBD1. V gave up 6 bases and J gave up 4 bases; unmatched junction bases: 9. The CDR3 length is 16 residues. Germline V gene lookup returns CDR1 MNHEY and CDR2 SMNVEV (reference sequence). CDR3 bases: TGTGCCAGCAGCCCTGGGACAGACGAATATAATTCACCCCTCCACTTT. Residues: CASSPGTDEYNSPLHF.

This clone is a singleton in its sample. The CDR3 region is CASSLLGGGGTDTQYF. CDR3 nucleotides: TGTGCCAGCAGCTTACTAGGCGGGGGGGGCACAGATACGCAGTATTTT. The gene calls are TRBV7-2 and TRBJ2-3; 9 bases agree with TRBD2. Germline V gene sequence: CDR1 SGHTA, CDR2 FQGNSA. V was clipped by 2 bases and J by 1 base; unmatched bases: 4. CDR3 length equals 16 residues. Looking up the rest from reference TRBV7-2 and TRBJ2-3 gives the full variable domain: GAGVSQSPSNKVTEKGKDVELRCDPISGHTALYWYRQSLGQGLEFLIYFQGNSAPDKSGLPSDRFSAERTGGSVSTLTIQRTQQEDSAVYLCASSLLGGGGTDTQYFGPGTRLTVL.